The present T cell receptor (beta chain) was sequenced within a study of cytomegalovirus exposure and HLA in healthy donors. Study-level points and caveats: Further analysis was carried out later, and it showed several of the most significant clusters appearing linked to common viral pathogens.

With respect to this clone: Its matching antigen is unknown.

The PCR had 60 Vbeta and 13 Jbeta primers. Sequenced by immunoSEQ multiplex PCR; TCRdb stores in-frame clones only, minus some. The sample lists about 190,000 clones, around 79% seen once, with 1.5% to 2% in the top ten. The CDR3 length is 18 residues. Germline V gene lookup returns CDR1 LGHNA and CDR2 YNFKEQ. The junction had 4 bases not matched to a gene; V was cut back by 3 bases and J by 2 bases. The J gene is TRBJ2-2, the V gene TRBV4-2, with 15 nucleotides matching TRBD2. Sequencing was done on a sample of PBMCs. The sequence derives from a woman aged 18-29 years in good health and CMV-seronegative. The CDR3 sequence: CASSQGTSGGSNTGELFF. The DNA for the CDR3 is TGTGCCAGCAGCCAGGGGACTAGCGGGGGGTCCAACACCGGGGAGCTGTTTTTT.